These T cell receptor beta chains were read from a single sample in a study of T cells expressing NK-cell markers. TCRdb derives one entry per CDR3 protein from the 5' RACE reads, leaving out DNA. The sample totals around 140,000 distinct CDR3 sequences. Material: blood T cells: a sorted CD56 or NKG2C T cell subset, CD4+ or CD8+ T cells, or bulk PBMC T cells (not recorded which). The receptors were gathered from a man aged 18 to 29 in good health. Both conserved end residues are part of each CDR3. The order of the fields is V gene, J gene, CDR3 protein.

V gene: TRBV10-3; J gene: TRBJ2-1; CDR3 protein: CAISESLGRPEQFF
V gene: TRBV7-9; J gene: TRBJ1-2; CDR3 protein: CASSSIVNYGYTF
V gene: TRBV10-1; J gene: TRBJ2-1; CDR3 protein: CASGEQGNEQFF
V gene: TRBV7-3; J gene: TRBJ2-3; CDR3 protein: CASSFGGATDTQYF
V gene: TRBV12-3/TRBV12-4; J gene: TRBJ1-1; CDR3 protein: CASSLALTGNTEAFF
V gene: TRBV7-8; J gene: TRBJ2-7; CDR3 protein: CASSAQTRSGSNEQYF
V gene: TRBV14; J gene: TRBJ2-2; CDR3 protein: CASSQMGHGGTGELFF
V gene: TRBV5-5; J gene: TRBJ2-3; CDR3 protein: CASSRRDRGQDTQYF
V gene: TRBV12-3/TRBV12-4; J gene: TRBJ2-3; CDR3 protein: CASSGTSGRKYTDTQYF
V gene: TRBV29-1; J gene: TRBJ2-3; CDR3 protein: CSVLAGNVIDTQYF
V gene: TRBV6-5; J gene: TRBJ1-2; CDR3 protein: CASSFSKTSVYGYTF
V gene: TRBV20-1; J gene: TRBJ1-2; CDR3 protein: CSAGFTGTIYGYTF
V gene: TRBV12-5; J gene: TRBJ1-1; CDR3 protein: CASSAGSLTEAFF
V gene: TRBV4-2; J gene: TRBJ2-7; CDR3 protein: CASSQVGLTTYEQYF
V gene: TRBV28; J gene: TRBJ1-6; CDR3 protein: CASTPDRAPLHF
V gene: TRBV12-3/TRBV12-4; J gene: TRBJ2-3; CDR3 protein: CASSLTASAYTDTQYF
V gene: TRBV10-3; J gene: TRBJ1-2; CDR3 protein: CAISEGGQVRGYTF
V gene: TRBV25-1; J gene: TRBJ2-1; CDR3 protein: CASSGLLIAGRWNEQFF
V gene: TRBV5-4; J gene: TRBJ1-2; CDR3 protein: CASSSDRNKDGYTF
V gene: TRBV7-2; J gene: TRBJ2-1; CDR3 protein: CASSRIGTSGIYNEQFF
V gene: TRBV7-9; J gene: TRBJ2-5; CDR3 protein: CASSHLKGMEETQYF
V gene: TRBV12-3/TRBV12-4; J gene: TRBJ2-2; CDR3 protein: CASSLWLVDTGELFF
V gene: TRBV19; J gene: TRBJ1-6; CDR3 protein: CASSTDGSYNSPLHF
V gene: TRBV29-1; J gene: TRBJ2-5; CDR3 protein: CSVVEQHQETQYF
V gene: TRBV20-1; J gene: TRBJ2-1; CDR3 protein: CSADRYNEQFF
V gene: TRBV5-5; J gene: TRBJ2-7; CDR3 protein: CASSPGHPSSYEQYF
V gene: TRBV20-1; J gene: TRBJ2-1; CDR3 protein: CSARGRESPYNEQFF
V gene: TRBV27; J gene: TRBJ2-1; CDR3 protein: CASSLLGSSYNEQFF
V gene: TRBV20-1; J gene: TRBJ2-7; CDR3 protein: CSARYQTGTGSYEQYF
V gene: TRBV5-6; J gene: TRBJ2-3; CDR3 protein: CASSLEGAFLSTDTQYF
V gene: TRBV5-1; J gene: TRBJ2-7; CDR3 protein: CASSPLGPTGDGYEQYF
V gene: TRBV19; J gene: TRBJ1-1; CDR3 protein: CASRPSGPNTEAFF
V gene: TRBV27; J gene: TRBJ2-1; CDR3 protein: CASSSQREGYNEQFF
V gene: TRBV21-1; J gene: TRBJ2-7; CDR3 protein: CASTRDRSYEQYF
V gene: TRBV5-1; J gene: TRBJ2-5; CDR3 protein: CASSLAVPLGGLKETQYF
V gene: TRBV3-1; J gene: TRBJ2-1; CDR3 protein: CASSQVHRDDNNEQFF
V gene: TRBV12-3/TRBV12-4; J gene: TRBJ1-2; CDR3 protein: CASSKRVGGRVVPGYTF
V gene: TRBV12-3/TRBV12-4; J gene: TRBJ1-1; CDR3 protein: CASTRTVPVAFF
V gene: TRBV30; J gene: TRBJ1-4; CDR3 protein: CAGMDGTSNEKLFF
V gene: TRBV19; J gene: TRBJ2-1; CDR3 protein: CASSIFSTGGRSYNEQFF
V gene: TRBV28; J gene: TRBJ1-1; CDR3 protein: CASILPGQVEAFF
V gene: TRBV11-2; J gene: TRBJ2-1; CDR3 protein: CASSPLGGSSTGTRHNEQFF
V gene: TRBV4-1; J gene: TRBJ2-3; CDR3 protein: CASTGENTDTQYF
V gene: TRBV5-6; J gene: TRBJ2-5; CDR3 protein: CASSGTGELEETQYF
V gene: TRBV7-9; J gene: TRBJ2-7; CDR3 protein: CASSALSGRGYEQYF
V gene: TRBV13; J gene: TRBJ2-5; CDR3 protein: CASTPLGQGLQETQYF
V gene: TRBV11-2; J gene: TRBJ2-1; CDR3 protein: CASSPLAGLNEQFF
V gene: TRBV12-3/TRBV12-4; J gene: TRBJ2-3; CDR3 protein: CASSLPSGTDTQYF